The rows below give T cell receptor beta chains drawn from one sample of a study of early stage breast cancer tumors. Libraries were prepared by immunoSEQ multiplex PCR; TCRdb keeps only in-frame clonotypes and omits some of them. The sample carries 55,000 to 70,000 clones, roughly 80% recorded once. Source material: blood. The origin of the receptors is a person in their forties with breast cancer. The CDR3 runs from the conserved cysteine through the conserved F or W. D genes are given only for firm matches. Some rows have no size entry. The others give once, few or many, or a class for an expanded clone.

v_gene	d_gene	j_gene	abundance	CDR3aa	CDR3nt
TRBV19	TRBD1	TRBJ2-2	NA	CASSMTTGVVELFF	TGTGCCAGTAGTATGACAACAGGGGTAGTAGAGCTGTTTTTT
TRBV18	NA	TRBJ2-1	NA	CASSYLRAGRYNEQFF	TGTGCCAGCTCATACCTTCGGGCGGGGCGGTACAATGAGCAGTTCTTC
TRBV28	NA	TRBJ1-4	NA	CASVDNHNEKLFF	TGTGCCAGCGTAGACAACCATAATGAAAAACTGTTTTTT
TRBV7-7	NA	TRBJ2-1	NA	CASSGGNEQFF	TGTGCCAGCTCCGGTGGCAATGAGCAGTTCTTC
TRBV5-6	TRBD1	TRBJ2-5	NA	CASCFYTGGEETQYF	TGTGCCAGCTGCTTCTACACAGGGGGTGAAGAGACCCAGTACTTC
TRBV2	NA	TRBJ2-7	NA	CASSEQGFSYEQYF	TGTGCCAGCAGTGAACAGGGGTTCTCCTACGAGCAGTACTTC
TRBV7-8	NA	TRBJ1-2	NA	CASSLAWGPYGYTF	TGTGCCAGCAGCTTAGCGTGGGGGCCCTATGGCTACACCTTC
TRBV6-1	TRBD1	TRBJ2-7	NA	CASSEKGFGTGPYEQYF	TGTGCCAGCAGTGAAAAAGGATTTGGGACAGGCCCTTACGAGCAGTACTTC
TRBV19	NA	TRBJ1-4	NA	CASSLGDVNEKLFF	TGTGCCAGTAGTCTCGGGGATGTAAATGAAAAACTGTTTTTT
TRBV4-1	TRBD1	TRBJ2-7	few	CASSQVEPGGYEQYF	TGCGCCAGCAGCCAAGTCGAACCAGGGGGATACGAGCAGTACTTC
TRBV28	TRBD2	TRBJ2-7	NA	CASSLFRAGERAYEQYF	TGTGCCAGCAGTTTATTCCGAGCGGGGGAGAGGGCCTACGAGCAGTACTTC
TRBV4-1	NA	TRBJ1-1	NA	CASSQVGGGFTEAFF	TGCGCCAGCAGCCAAGTTGGGGGGGGGTTCACTGAAGCTTTCTTT
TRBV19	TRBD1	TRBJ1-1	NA	CASSIRQGNTEAFF	TGTGCCAGTAGTATTAGACAGGGCAACACTGAAGCTTTCTTT
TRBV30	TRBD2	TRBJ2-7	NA	CAWSAESGRTGEQYF	TGTGCCTGGAGTGCCGAGAGCGGGAGAACGGGTGAGCAGTACTTC
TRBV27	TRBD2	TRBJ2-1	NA	CASSFLAGNPSYNEQFF	TGTGCCAGCAGTTTCCTAGCGGGGAACCCCTCCTACAATGAGCAGTTCTTC
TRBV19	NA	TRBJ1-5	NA	CASSIKVDQPQHF	TGTGCCAGTAGTATAAAAGTGGATCAGCCCCAGCATTTT
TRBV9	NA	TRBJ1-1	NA	CASSVGSGETEAFF	TGTGCCAGCAGCGTAGGGTCTGGAGAGACTGAAGCTTTCTTT
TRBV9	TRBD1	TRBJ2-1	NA	CASSDRTGYNEQFF	TGTGCCAGCAGCGACCGGACAGGCTACAATGAGCAGTTCTTC
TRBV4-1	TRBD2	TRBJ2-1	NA	CASSHRTSDYNEQFF	TGCGCCAGCAGCCACAGGACTAGCGACTACAATGAGCAGTTCTTC
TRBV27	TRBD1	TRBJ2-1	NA	CAGGTGFEQFF	TGTGCCGGAGGGACAGGGTTTGAGCAGTTCTTC
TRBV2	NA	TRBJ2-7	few	CASRISYEQYF	TGTGCCAGCAGGATATCCTACGAGCAGTACTTC
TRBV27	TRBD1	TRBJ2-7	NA	CASSFTQGATYEQYF	TGTGCCAGCAGTTTTACCCAGGGGGCTACCTACGAGCAGTACTTC
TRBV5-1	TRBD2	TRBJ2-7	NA	CASSLYSGSSYEQYF	TGCGCCAGCAGCCTATATAGCGGGAGCTCCTACGAGCAGTACTTC
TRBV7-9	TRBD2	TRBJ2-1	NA	CASSSGTSRLNEQFF	TGTGCCAGCAGCTCCGGGACTAGCAGACTCAATGAGCAGTTCTTC
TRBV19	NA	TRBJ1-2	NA	CASRGGNYGYTF	TGTGCCAGTAGGGGGGGAAACTATGGCTACACCTTC
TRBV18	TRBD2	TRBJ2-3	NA	CASSRREKADTQYF	TGTGCCAGCTCCCGGCGGGAGAAGGCAGATACGCAGTATTTT
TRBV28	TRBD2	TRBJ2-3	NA	CASTNPSGNADTQYF	TGTGCCAGCACTAATCCTAGCGGGAATGCAGATACGCAGTATTTT
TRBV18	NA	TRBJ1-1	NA	CASSPPARAEAFF	TGTGCCAGCTCACCACCAGCACGGGCTGAAGCTTTCTTT
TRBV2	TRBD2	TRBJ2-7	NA	CASQPSSGRENFYEQYF	TGTGCCAGCCAACCCTCTAGCGGGAGGGAGAATTTCTACGAGCAGTACTTC
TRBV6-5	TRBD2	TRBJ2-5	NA	CASSQRESGETQYF	TGTGCCAGCAGTCAGCGGGAGAGCGGAGAGACCCAGTACTTC
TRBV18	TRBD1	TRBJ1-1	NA	CASSPGQGAVTEAFF	TGTGCCAGCTCACCCGGACAGGGGGCAGTCACTGAAGCTTTCTTT
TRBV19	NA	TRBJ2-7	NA	CASSTGTASYEQYF	TGTGCCAGTAGTACCGGGACGGCCTCCTACGAGCAGTACTTC
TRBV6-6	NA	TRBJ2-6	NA	CAISEGAGGANVLTF	TGTGCCATCAGCGAGGGGGCGGGAGGGGCCAACGTCCTGACTTTC
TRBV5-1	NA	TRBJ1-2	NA	CASSTGPSRDGYTF	TGCGCCAGCAGCACCGGACCATCCCGGGATGGCTACACCTTC
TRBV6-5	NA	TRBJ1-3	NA	CASSYSGEAGNTIYF	TGTGCCAGCAGTTACTCCGGGGAAGCTGGAAACACCATATATTTT
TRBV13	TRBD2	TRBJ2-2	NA	CASSQLLAGGTGELFF	TGTGCCAGCAGCCAACTACTAGCGGGAGGGACCGGGGAGCTGTTTTTT
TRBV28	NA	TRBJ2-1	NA	CASSFLGNNEQFF	TGTGCCAGCAGTTTTTTGGGGAACAATGAGCAGTTCTTC
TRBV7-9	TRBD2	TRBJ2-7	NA	CASSSGLAGVDEQYF	TGTGCCAGCAGTTCTGGACTAGCGGGAGTCGACGAGCAGTACTTC
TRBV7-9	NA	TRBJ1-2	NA	CASSLSGQTLNGYTF	TGTGCCAGCAGCTTATCGGGCCAGACCCTCAATGGCTACACCTTC
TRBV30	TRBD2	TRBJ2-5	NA	CAYSRLAGGPSDF	TGTGCCTACTCCCGACTAGCGGGAGGGCCTTCGGACTTC
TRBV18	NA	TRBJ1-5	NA	CASSRSNQPQHF	TGTGCCAGCTCCCGTTCCAATCAGCCCCAGCATTTT
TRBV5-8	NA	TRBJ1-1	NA	CASSHTLNTEAFF	TGTGCCAGCAGCCACACCCTGAACACTGAAGCTTTCTTT
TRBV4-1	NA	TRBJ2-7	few	CASSQERSYEQYF	TGCGCCAGCAGCCAAGAGAGATCCTACGAGCAGTACTTC
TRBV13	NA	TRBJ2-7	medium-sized	CASRGQAAYEQYF	TGTGCCAGCCGGGGGCAGGCAGCCTACGAGCAGTACTTC